Below are 29 T cell receptor beta chains sequenced from a single sample in a study of T cells in Graves' hyperthyroidism and ophthalmopathy. Amplification targeted TCR beta CDR3 regions from RNA transcripts. The HTBI primer set was used in a first-round RT-PCR of the TCR CDR3. TCRdb passed the multiplex PCR reads through MiXCR, listing each CDR3 protein once. The sample lists about 580,000 distinct CDR3 sequences; about 14% were seen once. The sample consisted of blood. The receptors were sampled from a woman younger than 45 with Graves' hyperthyroidism that later progressed to Graves' ophthalmopathy.

As regards this clonotype: A much larger clone lies a single base off, so this may be a read error. The chain combines TRBV5-1 with TRBJ2-1, with a tentative D call TRBD2 (5 bases). V shed 0 bases and J shed 7 bases, with 17 bases lying between them. The CDR3 length is 16 residues. Germline values: CDR1 SGHRS, CDR2 YFSETQ. The CDR3 protein is CASSLERTGGWNEQFF. The CDR3 region has the DNA TGCGCCAGCAGCTTGGAGCGGACTGGCGGGTGGAATGAGCAGTTCTTC. Full variable domain (outside the CDR3, taken from reference TRBV5-1 and TRBJ2-1): KAGVTQTPRYLIKTRGQQVTLSCSPISGHRSVSWYQQTPGQGLQFLFEYFSETQRNKGNFPGRFSGRQFSNSRSEMNVSTLELGDSALYLCASSLERTGGWNEQFFGPGTRLTVL.

The chain's CDR3 is CASSFGGVPMNTEAFF. CDR3 DNA: TGTGCCAGCAGCTTTGGGGGAGTTCCAATGAACACTGAAGCTTTCTTT. The chain employs TRBV11-2 and TRBJ1-1; maybe TRBD1 (5 bases). Germline V gene data show CDR1 as SGHAT and CDR2 as FQNNGV. The V and J ends lost 3 bases and 0 bases respectively, with 14 bases between them. The CDR3 covers 16 residues.

V gene TRBV19 combines with J gene TRBJ1-2, with D possibly matching TRBD1 (6 bases). CDR1 LNHDA and CDR2 SQIVND come from the germline V gene (reference sequence). The CDR3 has 14 residues. V lost 5 bases, J lost 7 bases, and 17 bases lay in between. The CDR3 bases are TGTGCCAGTAGTCCGCCGGGACATCGGCTTGGCTACACCTTC. Protein sequence: CASSPPGHRLGYTF.

This clonotype appeared a single time. Given a much more abundant clone one base away, this may be a read error. The CDR3 DNA reads as TGTGCCAGCAGCCCTTTTAGATTGAGGTTC. It is translated as CASSPFRLRF. The chain joins TRBV2 to TRBJ2-4; D is undetermined. Looked up from germline, CDR1 is SNHLY and CDR2 is FYNNEI. The CDR3 runs 10 residues. Looking up the rest from reference TRBV2 and TRBJ2-4 gives the full variable domain: EPEVTQTPSHQVTQMGQEVILRCVPISNHLYFYWYRQILGQKVEFLVSFYNNEISEKSEIFDDQFSVERPDGSNFTLKIRSTKLEDSAMYFCASSPFRLRFGAGTRLSVL.

CDR3 nucleotides: TGTGCCAGCAGTTACCCCTCGGTCAATGAGCAGTTCTTC. It translates to CASSYPSVNEQFF. V and J are TRBV6-5 and TRBJ2-1, with D hard to call. Trimming removed 2 bases from V and 6 bases from J, with 8 bases in between. The CDR3 contains 13 residues. The V gene's germline CDR1 is MNHEY and CDR2 SVGAGI.

There are many counts of this clonotype. V usage is TRBV27 and J usage is TRBJ2-3; D is possibly TRBD1 (5 bases). Germline V gene data show CDR1 as MNHEY and CDR2 as SMNVEV (reference sequence). This CDR3 is built from 16 residues. Trimming cost V 4 bases and J 2 bases, with 16 bases left between them. The CDR3 is CASSSRQSSFTDTQYF. DNA for the CDR3: TGTGCCAGCAGTTCTAGACAGTCCTCTTTCACAGATACGCAGTATTTT.

This clonotype has a handful of counts. This chain connects TRBV18 to TRBJ1-5; D gene unclear. The CDR3 is made up of 13 amino acids. The germline V and J ends were trimmed by 2 bases and 5 bases, with 7 bases remaining between them. In germline, CDR1 is KGHSH, CDR2 LQKENI. The CDR3 DNA is TGTGCCAGCTCACCAGGCAGATATCAGCCCCAGCATTTT. The encoded protein is CASSPGRYQPQHF.

Regarding this clonotype: Germline is not matched at one junction end, which may reflect a read error. The chain links TRBV19 to TRBJ2-7, with D possibly TRBD2 on 5 matching bases. Germline assignment: CDR1 LNHDA and CDR2 SQIVND (reference sequence). The CDR3 has 13 residues. CDR3 nucleotides: TGTGCCAGGAGTATTCCGGGAATCAACGAGCAGTACTTC. Translated: CARSIPGINEQYF.

The rearrangement joins TRBV28 to TRBJ1-2; D might be TRBD1 (5 bases). This CDR3 is 14 amino acids long. Germline CDR1 reads MDHEN; CDR2 reads SYDVKM. Trimming stripped 7 bases from V and 6 bases from J, with 18 bases between. For the CDR3, the DNA is TGTGCCAGCAAACCCCGAGGGGTTGGCGATGGCTACACCTTC. This sequence encodes CASKPRGVGDGYTF.

The V call is TRBV5-5, the J call TRBJ2-2; no clear D gene. Trimming took 5 bases from V and 0 from J, leaving 11 bases between them. CDR3 length: 15 amino acids. Germline V gene sequence: CDR1 SGHKS, CDR2 YYEKEE (reference sequence). The CDR3 reads CASSRSVTNTGELFF. In DNA, the CDR3 is TGTGCCAGCAGTCGGAGCGTAACGAACACCGGGGAGCTGTTTTTT.

This clonotype occurred a few times. This chain connects TRBV6-2 or TRBV6-3 to TRBJ1-1; a weak D match, TRBD1 (5 bases). Germline V gives CDR1 MNHEY, CDR2 SVGEGT. CDR3 length equals 17 residues. Trimming cost V 0 bases and J 0 bases, with 14 bases left between them. CDR3 bases: TGTGCCAGCAGTTACTCGAGGACAAGTCTAGTGAACACTGAAGCTTTCTTT. This encodes CASSYSRTSLVNTEAFF.

This clonotype appeared many times. The chain combines TRBV19 with TRBJ2-1; unclear D gene. V lost 3 bases and J lost 7, with 16 bases in between. This CDR3 comprises 15 residues. Germline CDR1 is LNHDA and CDR2 is SQIVND (reference sequence). The CDR3 spells CASSIWSGNGNEQFF. The CDR3 DNA follows: TGTGCCAGTAGTATCTGGTCAGGTAATGGGAATGAGCAGTTCTTC.

The V call is TRBV7-2, the J call TRBJ1-2; no firm D call. V was pared by 4 bases and J by 4 bases, with 4 bases between. Per germline, CDR1 SGHTA and CDR2 FQGNSA. CDR3 length: 11 residues. CDR3 DNA sequence: TGTGCCAGCAGCTGGACCTATGGCTACACCTTC. Amino acids: CASSWTYGYTF.

With regard to this clonotype: Sequence at one end of the junction differs from germline and may be a read error. The chain combines TRBV12-3 or TRBV12-4 with TRBJ1-4; TRBD1 matches at 8 bases. The CDR3 consists of 15 residues. The CDR3 sequence: CASSQERQGYEKLFF. CDR3 DNA: TGTGCGAGCAGTCAGGAGAGACAGGGGTATGAAAAACTGTTTTTT.

This clonotype has a count of ten or more. The V gene is TRBV7-3, the J gene TRBJ2-1; TRBD2 aligns across 7 bases. V dropped 1 base and J dropped 4; count of bases not matched to a gene: 16. Germline V CDR1 and CDR2: SGHTA, FQGTGA. This CDR3 is built from 19 residues. CDR3 in amino acids: CASSLISSGKGGFYNEQFF. The DNA of the CDR3 is TGTGCCAGCAGCTTAATATCCAGCGGGAAGGGCGGGTTTTACAATGAGCAGTTCTTC.

The chain employs TRBV20-1 and TRBJ2-7; tentatively, D is TRBD1 (6 bases). V was clipped by 4 bases and J by 4 bases, with 11 bases between them. Germline lookup yields CDR1 DFQATT and CDR2 SNEGSKA (reference sequence). The CDR3 loop spans 12 amino acids. The CDR3 sequence is CSANRELYEQYF. The CDR3 bases are TGCAGTGCTAACAGGGAATTGTACGAGCAGTACTTC.

The sample holds one count of this clonotype. The chain combines TRBV30 with TRBJ2-7; a weak D match, TRBD1 (6 bases). The CDR3 is 12 residues long. The germline V gene encodes CDR1 GTSNPN and CDR2 SVGIG (reference sequence). Trimming pared 4 bases from V and 2 bases from J, leaving 9 bases between. CDR3 in DNA: TGTGCCTGGAACAGGGACCCCTACGAGCAGTACTTC. The encoded protein is CAWNRDPYEQYF.

A remark on this clonotype: A read error may explain this, as a much larger clone is one base away. This chain joins TRBV6-1 and TRBJ2-5, with 12 bases matching TRBD2. With 6 bases clipped from V and 5 bases from J, the junction kept 4 bases outside the gene matches. The CDR3 length is 14 residues. CDR1 and CDR2 (germline): MNHNS, SASEGT. CDR3 region: CASRTSGGGETQYF. Here the CDR3 DNA reads TGTGCCAGCAGGACTAGCGGGGGAGGGGAGACCCAGTACTTC.

This clonotype has ten or more counts. The rearrangement uses TRBV6-1 and TRBJ2-7; D may be TRBD1 or TRBD2 (6 bases each). V lost 10 bases to trimming and J lost 6 bases, with 25 bases between them. Germline CDR1 MNHNS, CDR2 SASEGT. The CDR3 is made up of 15 amino acids. The DNA for the CDR3 is TGTGCCACCCTAGCTATAAGGGGGGCTGAGGGCGAGCAGTACTTC. Residues: CATLAIRGAEGEQYF.

This clonotype was seen more than once but under ten times. The rearrangement links TRBV11-2 to TRBJ2-7, with D unclear. Trimming took 2 bases from V and 0 from J, leaving 8 bases between them. The CDR3 sequence is 14 residues long. The V gene's germline CDR1 is SGHAT and CDR2 FQNNGV. CDR3 sequence: CASSLRLLSYEQYF. CDR3 DNA sequence: TGTGCCAGCAGCTTACGTCTACTCTCCTACGAGCAGTACTTC. The whole variable domain, remainder taken from reference TRBV11-2 and TRBJ2-7, is EAGVAQSPRYKIIEKRQSVAFWCNPISGHATLYWYQQILGQGPKLLIQFQNNGVVDDSQLPKDRFSAERLKGVDSTLKIQPAKLEDSAVYLCASSLRLLSYEQYFGPGTRLTVT.

This clonotype has a handful of counts. The chain couples TRBV10-3 to TRBJ2-1; possible D gene TRBD1, 5 bases. From germline, CDR1 is ENHRY and CDR2 SYGVKD. The CDR3 is 12 amino acids. Between the trimmed V and J ends, which lost 4 bases and 8 bases, there was a span of 9 bases. The CDR3 nucleotides are TGTGCCATCAGTGCCAGGGTGGATGAGCAGTTCTTC. It specifies CAISARVDEQFF.

CDR3 sequence reads: CASSPTDSGANVLTF. The CDR3 coding sequence is TGTGCCAGCTCGCCTACAGACTCTGGGGCCAACGTCCTGACTTTC. The rearrangement uses TRBV18 and TRBJ2-6; unclear D gene. V lost 6 bases and J 0 bases, leaving 9 bases between the germline ends. The CDR3 extends over 15 amino acids. The germline V gene has CDR1 KGHSH and CDR2 LQKENI.

This clonotype was observed many times. The CDR3 DNA sequence: TGTGCCAGCAGTTACTCGGGCAGCCAGGGGAGGGCCGGGGAGCTGTTTTTT. Translation gives CASSYSGSQGRAGELFF. V and J are TRBV6-5 and TRBJ2-2, with D possibly being TRBD2 (7 bases). V dropped 0 bases and J dropped 6 bases, with 17 bases sitting between them. CDR3 size: 17 residues. Per germline, CDR1 MNHEY and CDR2 SVGAGI.

This clonotype was detected many times. The chain has TRBV18 and TRBJ1-1; TRBD1 is a possible D gene (5 bases). Trimming shortened V by 2 bases and J by 5 bases, and 15 bases separated the two germline ends. Germline CDR1 and CDR2: KGHSH and LQKENI. CDR3 length: 15 residues. The CDR3 DNA sequence: TGTGCCAGCTCACCAGGCGAAGGGGCCGTGACTGAAGCTTTCTTT. Its translation is CASSPGEGAVTEAFF.

Points on this clonotype: A much larger clone lies a single base off, so this may be a read error. The chain couples TRBV5-4 to TRBJ1-2; D gene ambiguous. The CDR3 is 16 residues long. Germline assignment: CDR1 SGHNT and CDR2 YYREEE (reference sequence). V dropped 2 bases and J dropped 8 bases, with 22 bases sitting between them. The CDR3 protein is CASSFQGGVLIGGYTF. CDR3 DNA sequence: TGTGCCAGCAGCTTTCAAGGCGGGGTCCTCATAGGGGGCTACACCTTC.

At least ten counts were recorded for this clonotype. The rearrangement links TRBV6-5 to TRBJ2-3; 11 bases map to TRBD1. CDR1 and CDR2 (germline): MNHEY, SVGAGI. V shed 2 bases and J 1 base; nucleotides not matched to a gene: 2. This CDR3 has 16 residues. In nucleotides, the CDR3 is TGTGCCAGCAGTTACGTGGGACAGGGGGGCACAGATACGCAGTATTTT. The encoded protein is CASSYVGQGGTDTQYF.

This clonotype was seen only a few times. V and J are TRBV20-1 and TRBJ1-6; D remains ambiguous. CDR1 DFQATT and CDR2 SNEGSKA come from the germline V gene (reference sequence). V dropped 5 bases and J dropped 0 bases, with 8 bases sitting between them. The CDR3 is made up of 14 amino acids. Written as DNA, the CDR3 is TGCAGTGCTTGGACTGCCTCCTATAATTCACCCCTCCACTTT. Amino acid sequence: CSAWTASYNSPLHF.

CDR3 region: CATSDSWEQYF. CDR3 DNA: TGTGCCACCAGTGATTCGTGGGAGCAGTACTTC. The chain links TRBV11-3 to TRBJ2-7, with unresolved D. CDR3 size: 11 residues. The V gene's germline CDR1 is SGHNT and CDR2 YENEEA. V was clipped by 10 bases and J by 7 bases, with 14 bases between them.

The rearrangement uses TRBV10-3 and TRBJ2-1, with TRBD1 matching over 10 bases. CDR1 is ENHRY and CDR2 is SYGVKD in the germline V gene. With V trimmed by 8 bases and J by 9 bases, 13 bases remained unmatched. This CDR3 is 15 amino acids long. CDR3 in DNA: TGTGCCATCCGAACCGGGACAGGGGAAATAGGTGAGCAGTTCTTC. Encoded protein: CAIRTGTGEIGEQFF.